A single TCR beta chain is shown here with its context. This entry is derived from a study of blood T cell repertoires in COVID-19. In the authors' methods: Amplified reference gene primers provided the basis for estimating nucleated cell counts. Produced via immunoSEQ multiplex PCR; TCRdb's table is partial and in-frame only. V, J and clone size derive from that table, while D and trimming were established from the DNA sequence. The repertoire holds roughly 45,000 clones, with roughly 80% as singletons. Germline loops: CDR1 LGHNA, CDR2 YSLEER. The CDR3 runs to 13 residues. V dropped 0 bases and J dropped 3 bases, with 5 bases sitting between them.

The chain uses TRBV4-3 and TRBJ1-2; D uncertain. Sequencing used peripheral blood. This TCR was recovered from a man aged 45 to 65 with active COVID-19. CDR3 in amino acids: CASSQDRYYGYTF. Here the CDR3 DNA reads TGCGCCAGCAGCCAAGACAGGTACTATGGCTACACCTTC.